This T cell receptor (beta chain) stems from a study of blood T cell repertoires in COVID-19. This table comes from immunoSEQ multiplex PCR, and its TCRdb copy is limited to in-frame clones, with some not included. The sample consists of about 300,000 clones, about nine tenths of them appearing once. This CDR3 has 15 amino acids. CDR1 is ENHRY, CDR2 SYGVKD, per germline. Trimming left V 5 bases short and J 0 bases short, with 13 bases between. Specimen: PBMCs or T cells enriched from blood (not recorded which). The V call is TRBV10-3, the J call TRBJ1-1, with D tentatively TRBD1 (5 bases). The origin of this receptor is a middle-aged woman who had recovered from COVID-19. The CDR3 DNA follows: TGTGCCATCAGTTCTACGACAGATTTGAACACTGAAGCTTTCTTT. Protein sequence: CAISSTTDLNTEAFF.